This passage covers 28 T cell receptor beta chains from one sample sequenced in a study of blood T cell repertoires in COVID-19. Sequenced by immunoSEQ multiplex PCR; TCRdb stores in-frame clones only, minus some. The sample holds more than 150,000 clones, around 90% seen once. What was sequenced was peripheral blood. The receptors here all came from a man aged 40-49 years with acute or convalescent COVID-19.

The J gene is TRBJ2-7, the V gene TRBV15; 10 bases fit TRBD1. Trimming took 5 bases from V and 6 from J; bases not matched to a gene: 4. The germline V gene encodes CDR1 LNHNV and CDR2 YYDKDF (reference sequence). The CDR3 is 13 residues long. CDR3 DNA: TGTGCCACCAGCGGGACAGGGGAGGGCGAGCAGTACTTC. The encoded protein is CATSGTGEGEQYF.

This clone was picked up one time. The chain employs TRBV5-1 and TRBJ1-3, with D unclear. The CDR3 contains 16 residues. Per the germline V gene, CDR1 is SGHRS and CDR2 is YFSETQ. Deletions cut 0 bases from V and 3 bases from J, with 13 bases between. The CDR3: CASSLDVVGGGNTIYF. CDR3 DNA: TGCGCCAGCAGCTTGGATGTGGTAGGAGGTGGAAACACCATATATTTT.

The chain combines TRBV6-6 with TRBJ2-6, with D possibly TRBD2 on 6 matching bases. Germline loops: CDR1 MNHNY, CDR2 SVGAGI (reference sequence). This CDR3 spans 16 amino acids. Trimming shortened V by 7 bases and J by 2 bases, and 15 bases separated the two germline ends. The CDR3 reads CASTLGGFPGANVLTF. The CDR3, as DNA: TGTGCCAGCACCTTGGGGGGATTCCCTGGGGCCAACGTCCTGACTTTC.

This sequence joins TRBV5-5 and TRBJ1-5, with 9 bases aligning to TRBD1. This CDR3 has 15 amino acids. J gave up 6 bases and V 3 bases, and 7 bases lay outside the gene matches. In germline, CDR1 is SGHKS, CDR2 YYEKEE (reference sequence). The CDR3 DNA reads TGTGCCAGCAGCTCAACAGGGGGCGGGGGTCAGCCCCAGCATTTT. This encodes CASSSTGGGGQPQHF.

This clone appeared once. The chain uses TRBV28 and TRBJ2-3; D may be TRBD2 (5 bases). The length of the CDR3 is 14 residues. The V gene's germline CDR1 is MDHEN and CDR2 SYDVKM. Trimming left V 10 bases short and J 2 bases short, with 16 bases between. The CDR3 reads CATRPDSSTDTQYF. The CDR3 DNA is TGTGCCACCAGACCGGACTCGTCCACAGATACGCAGTATTTT.

V gene TRBV24-1 combines with J gene TRBJ2-3; D is undetermined. Germline CDR1 reads KGHDR; CDR2 reads SFDVKD. CDR3 length equals 12 residues. V was trimmed by 3 bases and J by 4 bases, leaving 4 bases between them. This CDR3 reads CATSDPSDTQYF. CDR3 DNA: TGTGCCACCAGTGATCCCTCAGATACGCAGTATTTT.

This clone has only one observation. The CDR3 loop reads CASNPGLINEKLFF. The CDR3, as DNA: TGTGCCAGCAACCCGGGACTGATTAATGAAAAACTGTTTTTT. The rearrangement uses TRBV7-9 and TRBJ1-4; D may be TRBD1 (5 bases). The V gene lost 7 bases and the J gene lost 4 bases, with 13 bases spanning the gap. From germline, CDR1 is SEHNR and CDR2 FQNEAQ (reference sequence). The CDR3 is 14 amino acids.

The J gene is TRBJ1-3, the V gene TRBV9; D may be TRBD1 (5 bases). V gave up 1 base and J gave up 0 bases, with 8 bases separating them. In germline, CDR1 is SGDLS, CDR2 YYNGEE. CDR3 size: 15 residues. The CDR3 protein is CASSVTDSSGNTIYF. CDR3 coding DNA: TGTGCCAGCAGCGTAACAGACAGCTCTGGAAACACCATATATTTT. The full variable domain, in which reference TRBV9 and TRBJ1-3 provide the parts outside the CDR3, is DSGVTQTPKHLITATGQRVTLRCSPRSGDLSVYWYQQSLDQGLQFLIQYYNGEERAKGNILERFSAQQFPDLHSELNLSSLELGDSALYFCASSVTDSSGNTIYFGEGSWLTVV.

As DNA, the CDR3 is TGTGCCATCAGTGAGTTCGGACTGACGAACACTGAAGCTTTCTTT. Residues: CAISEFGLTNTEAFF. This rearrangement joins TRBV10-3 to TRBJ1-1, with D uncertain. Germline V gene data show CDR1 as ENHRY and CDR2 as SYGVKD. Trimming took 1 base from V and 1 from J, leaving 10 bases between them. This CDR3 spans 15 amino acids.

This chain connects TRBV11-2 to TRBJ2-1; D is possibly TRBD1 (5 bases). The CDR3 extends over 14 amino acids. Germline V gene sequence: CDR1 SGHAT, CDR2 FQNNGV. The V and J ends lost 4 bases and 4 bases respectively, with 11 bases between them. The CDR3 sequence: CASSSVQDYNEQFF. The CDR3 DNA reads TGTGCCAGCAGCTCCGTACAGGATTACAATGAGCAGTTCTTC.

Of note for this clone: Other DNA sequences within the sample encode an identical CDR3. The genes are TRBV5-1 and TRBJ2-5; 9 bases match TRBD1. Germline loops: CDR1 SGHRS, CDR2 YFSETQ. Unmatched junction bases numbered 5, after V lost 4 bases and J lost 4 bases. The CDR3 runs to 14 residues. The CDR3 protein is CASSPGQGGETQYF. The CDR3 DNA reads as TGCGCCAGCAGCCCGGGACAGGGTGGAGAGACCCAGTACTTC.

This chain joins TRBV6-5 and TRBJ2-3; D call uncertain. Trimming shortened V by 4 bases and J by 1 base, and 6 bases separated the two germline ends. CDR3 length equals 13 residues. Germline V gene data show CDR1 as MNHEY and CDR2 as SVGAGI. The CDR3 spells CASSLPGTDTQYF. CDR3 nucleotide sequence: TGTGCCAGCAGTTTGCCAGGCACAGATACGCAGTATTTT.

The genes are TRBV10-3 and TRBJ2-7; a weak D match, TRBD1 (6 bases). The CDR3 length is 13 residues. V lost 7 bases and J 5 bases, leaving 15 bases between the germline ends. Germline-derived CDR1 and CDR2 are ENHRY and SYGVKD. The CDR3 protein is CAIKEAGVNEQYF. The CDR3 region has the DNA TGTGCCATCAAAGAGGCAGGGGTGAACGAGCAGTACTTC.

The chain joins TRBV2 to TRBJ1-2; possibly TRBD1 for D (5 bases). There are 16 residues in the CDR3. Looked up from germline, CDR1 is SNHLY and CDR2 is FYNNEI. V lost 3 bases and J 4 bases, leaving 18 bases between the germline ends. The CDR3 reads CASSEGQTSFFYGYTF. The CDR3 nucleotides read TGTGCCAGCAGTGAGGGGCAGACCTCGTTCTTCTATGGCTACACCTTC.

This chain joins TRBV3-1 (or the pseudogene TRBV3-2) and TRBJ2-1; TRBD2 matches at 12 bases. The CDR3 runs to 15 residues. The germline CDR1 and CDR2 sequences are LGHDT and YNNKEL (reference sequence). With 0 bases clipped from V and 9 bases from J, the junction kept 3 bases outside the gene matches. CDR3 bases: TGTGCCAGCAGCCAAGAACTAGCGGGGGGACTTGAGCAGTTCTTC. Translation gives CASSQELAGGLEQFF.

The chain recombines TRBV7-2 with TRBJ1-1; no firm D call. The V and J ends lost 2 bases and 5 bases respectively, with 9 bases between them. CDR3 length: 13 residues. Germline CDR1 and CDR2: SGHTA and FQGNSA. The CDR3 reads CASSLTVSTEAFF. In DNA form, the CDR3 reads TGTGCCAGCAGCTTAACAGTGAGTACTGAAGCTTTCTTT.

The gene calls are TRBV4-1 and TRBJ1-5; 7 bases are a match to TRBD1. The CDR3 is 15 residues long. Germline CDR1 is MGHRA and CDR2 is YSYEKL. V lost 4 bases to trimming and J lost 0 bases; unmatched junction nucleotides: 3. For the CDR3, the DNA is TGCGCCAGCAGCCCGCAGGGGGGTAGCAATCAGCCCCAGCATTTT. Amino acids: CASSPQGGSNQPQHF.

This sequence joins TRBV5-1 and TRBJ2-1, with TRBD2 identical over 9 bases. V trimming: 4 bases; J trimming: 6 bases; junction bases outside the gene matches: 5. CDR3 size: 14 residues. Looked up from germline, CDR1 is SGHRS and CDR2 is YFSETQ. The CDR3 DNA reads as TGCGCCAGCAGCACCGGGACTAGCAGCAATGAGCAGTTCTTC. Translated, it gives CASSTGTSSNEQFF.

The rearrangement links TRBV6-6 to TRBJ2-4; D is perhaps TRBD1 (6 bases). The germline V gene encodes CDR1 MNHNY and CDR2 SVGAGI (reference sequence). With 5 bases removed from V and 6 bases from J, the gap between germline ends came to 17 bases. This CDR3 comprises 15 residues. CDR3 region: CASSPTQGAGNIQYF. CDR3 nucleotide sequence: TGTGCCAGCAGTCCCACACAGGGTGCGGGAAACATTCAGTACTTC.

This chain's CDR3 is CASSEVQGLSTDTQYF. CDR3 in DNA: TGCGCCAGCAGTGAGGTTCAGGGATTGAGCACAGATACGCAGTATTTT. The rearrangement joins TRBV10-2 to TRBJ2-3; D might be TRBD1 (5 bases). This CDR3 is 16 amino acids long. CDR1 and CDR2 from the germline V gene are WSHSY and SAAADI. Trimming left V 2 bases short and J 0 bases short, with 12 bases between.

A single count supports this clone. The gene calls are TRBV11-2 and TRBJ1-2, with 9 bases lining up with TRBD1. Germline V gene data show CDR1 as SGHAT and CDR2 as FQNNGV. The CDR3 totals 15 residues. The junction had 11 bases not matched to a gene; V was cut back by 8 bases and J by 4 bases. CDR3 in DNA: TGTGCCAGCCGGCCCTTACCGGGACAGGGCTATGGCTACACCTTC. Encoded protein: CASRPLPGQGYGYTF.

The rearrangement links TRBV5-1 to TRBJ2-5; 15 bases line up with TRBD2. The ends lost 2 bases at V and 0 bases at J; junction bases unmatched: 5. This CDR3 is built from 18 residues. Germline V CDR1 and CDR2: SGHRS, YFSETQ. The CDR3 region is CASSLYGLAGGYQETQYF. CDR3 bases: TGCGCCAGCAGCTTATACGGACTAGCGGGGGGGTACCAAGAGACCCAGTACTTC.

The chain joins TRBV5-5 to TRBJ1-5; D not certain. The CDR3 has 13 residues. Germline V CDR1 and CDR2: SGHKS, YYEKEE (reference sequence). The V end lost 1 base, the J end lost 6 bases, and 8 bases lay between the germline ends. Written as DNA, the CDR3 is TGTGCCAGCAGCTTGTACAGTAGTCAGCCCCAGCATTTT. Translating gives CASSLYSSQPQHF.

The J gene is TRBJ2-2, the V gene TRBV14; D is unresolved. Germline V gene lookup returns CDR1 SGHDN and CDR2 FVKESK. V was trimmed by 1 base and J by 2 bases, leaving 8 bases between them. The CDR3 extends over 15 amino acids. The DNA for the CDR3 is TGTGCCAGCAGCCAAGGACTGGTTAACACCGGGGAGCTGTTTTTT. Encoded protein: CASSQGLVNTGELFF.

The chain uses TRBV5-1 and TRBJ1-2; 8 nucleotides line up with TRBD1. The CDR3 totals 17 residues. Looked up from germline, CDR1 is SGHRS and CDR2 is YFSETQ. V lost 0 bases, J lost 3 bases, and 10 bases stayed unmatched. For the CDR3, the DNA is TGCGCCAGCAGCTTGGGAGGGGGCGGACAGGGAGACTATGGCTACACCTTC. Its protein is CASSLGGGGQGDYGYTF.

This clone was seen once. The chain employs TRBV5-1 and TRBJ1-2, with TRBD1 matching over 9 bases. Germline values: CDR1 SGHRS, CDR2 YFSETQ. V shed 0 bases and J 6 bases; nucleotides not matched to a gene: 15. The CDR3 totals 18 residues. CDR3 bases: TGCGCCAGCAGCTTGGTCCCTCTGGGGACAGGGTATGAGGATGGCTACACCTTC. It specifies CASSLVPLGTGYEDGYTF.

The count of this clone is one. The rearrangement joins TRBV11-2 to TRBJ1-2, with unresolved D. V lost 2 bases and J 4 bases, leaving 8 bases between the germline ends. The CDR3 sequence is 13 residues long. Germline V CDR1 and CDR2: SGHAT, FQNNGV. This CDR3 reads CASSLSHGYGYTF. The CDR3 DNA reads as TGTGCCAGCAGCTTATCCCACGGCTATGGCTACACCTTC.

The chain recombines TRBV6-5 with TRBJ2-1; D is perhaps TRBD2 (7 bases). CDR1 and CDR2 (germline): MNHEY, SVGAGI. With 4 bases removed from V and 10 bases from J, the gap between germline ends came to 20 bases. This CDR3 spans 15 amino acids. This chain's CDR3 is CASSFSGGLKKEQFF. The CDR3 DNA reads as TGTGCCAGCAGTTTTTCCGGGGGGCTGAAAAAGGAGCAGTTCTTC.